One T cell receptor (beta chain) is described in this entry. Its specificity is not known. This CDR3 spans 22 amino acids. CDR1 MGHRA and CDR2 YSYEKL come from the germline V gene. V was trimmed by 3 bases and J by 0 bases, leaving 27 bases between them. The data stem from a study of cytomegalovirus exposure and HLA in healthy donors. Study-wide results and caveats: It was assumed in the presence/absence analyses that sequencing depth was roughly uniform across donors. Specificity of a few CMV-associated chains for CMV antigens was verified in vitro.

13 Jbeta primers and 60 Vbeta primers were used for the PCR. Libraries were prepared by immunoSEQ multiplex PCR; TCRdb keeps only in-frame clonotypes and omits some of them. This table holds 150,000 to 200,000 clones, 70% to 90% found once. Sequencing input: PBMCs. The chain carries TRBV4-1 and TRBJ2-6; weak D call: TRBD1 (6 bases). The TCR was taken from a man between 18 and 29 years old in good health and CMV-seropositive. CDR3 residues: CASSHPRWGRGSGVSGANVLTF. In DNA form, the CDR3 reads TGCGCCAGCAGCCATCCCCGTTGGGGCAGGGGATCCGGCGTCTCTGGGGCCAACGTCCTGACTTTC.